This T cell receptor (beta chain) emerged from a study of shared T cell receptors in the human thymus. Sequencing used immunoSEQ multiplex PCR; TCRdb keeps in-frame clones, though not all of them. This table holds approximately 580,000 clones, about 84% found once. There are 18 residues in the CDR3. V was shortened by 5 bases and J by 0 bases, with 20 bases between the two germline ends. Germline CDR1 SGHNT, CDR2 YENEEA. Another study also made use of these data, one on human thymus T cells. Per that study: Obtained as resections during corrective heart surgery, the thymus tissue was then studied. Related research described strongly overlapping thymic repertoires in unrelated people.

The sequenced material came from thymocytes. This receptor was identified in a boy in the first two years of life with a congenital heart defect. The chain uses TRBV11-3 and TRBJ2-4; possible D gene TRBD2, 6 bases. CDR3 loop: CASSPGTAGSLAKNIQYF. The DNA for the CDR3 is TGTGCCAGCAGCCCAGGGACGGCGGGAAGCCTAGCCAAAAACATTCAGTACTTC.